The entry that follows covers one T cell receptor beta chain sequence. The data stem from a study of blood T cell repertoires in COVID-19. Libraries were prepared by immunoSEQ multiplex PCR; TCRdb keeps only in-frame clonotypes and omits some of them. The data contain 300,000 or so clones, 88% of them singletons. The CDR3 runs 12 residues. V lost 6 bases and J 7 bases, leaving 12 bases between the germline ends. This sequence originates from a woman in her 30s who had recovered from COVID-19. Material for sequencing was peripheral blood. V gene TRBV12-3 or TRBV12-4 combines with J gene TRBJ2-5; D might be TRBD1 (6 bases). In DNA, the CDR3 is TGTGCCAGCAGACAGGGAAGGACGACCCAGTACTTC. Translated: CASRQGRTTQYF.